The 6 T cell receptor beta chains in this list originate from one sample, sequenced in a study of blood T cell repertoires in COVID-19. The data were produced by immunoSEQ multiplex PCR, yet TCRdb's version contains in-frame clones alone and is incomplete. The data contain 55,000 to 80,000 clones, over 75% of them seen just once; the ten biggest clones take up around 30%. Source material: peripheral blood. All receptors come from a man in his forties or fifties with acute or convalescent COVID-19.

The chain recombines TRBV5-1 with TRBJ1-4; D possibly corresponds to TRBD1 (5 bases). The V and J ends lost 0 bases and 7 bases respectively, with 22 bases between them. CDR1 and CDR2 from the germline V gene are SGHRS and YFSETQ. The CDR3 runs 18 residues. CDR3 coding DNA: TGCGCCAGCAGCTTGGCCGTCGTGACTGGGGCCAGAGGTGAAAAACTGTTTTTT. Translation: CASSLAVVTGARGEKLFF.

This chain connects TRBV18 to TRBJ2-1, with TRBD1 matching over 7 bases. The CDR3 length is 15 residues. Germline V CDR1 and CDR2: KGHSH, LQKENI. With 2 bases clipped from V and 1 base from J, the junction kept 2 bases outside the gene matches. The CDR3, as DNA: TGTGCCAGCTCACCAATGACAGGGTCCTACAATGAGCAGTTCTTC. Its translation: CASSPMTGSYNEQFF.

This chain connects TRBV5-6 to TRBJ1-1; 9 positions match TRBD1. Germline V gene sequence: CDR1 SGHDT, CDR2 YYEEEE. There are 15 residues in the CDR3. V shed 4 bases, J shed 1 base, and the junction held 5 bases outside the gene matches. The CDR3 DNA reads TGTGCCAGCAGCCCAGGACAGGGGTGGAACACTGAAGCTTTCTTT. The encoded protein is CASSPGQGWNTEAFF.

This clone came up once. J is TRBJ2-7 and V is TRBV6-5; maybe TRBD1 (5 bases). This CDR3 has 15 amino acids. CDR1 and CDR2 from the germline V gene are MNHEY and SVGAGI. The germline V and J ends were trimmed by 11 bases and 2 bases, with 22 bases remaining between them. The CDR3 bases are TGTGCCGCGCGCTCTGGAACAGGCTCCGCCTACGAGCAGTACTTC. It is translated as CAARSGTGSAYEQYF.

The chain combines TRBV2 with TRBJ1-2, with a tentative D call TRBD1 (6 bases). The CDR3 totals 13 residues. Trimming removed 3 bases from V and 2 bases from J, with 7 bases in between. The germline V gene encodes CDR1 SNHLY and CDR2 FYNNEI. The CDR3 reads CASSDQGNYGYTF. In nucleotides, the CDR3 is TGTGCCAGCAGTGATCAGGGGAACTATGGCTACACCTTC.

The V gene is TRBV9, the J gene TRBJ2-2; TRBD2 matches 11 bases. Germline V gene data show CDR1 as SGDLS and CDR2 as YYNGEE. The V and J ends lost 0 bases and 6 bases, in that order; junction bases with no gene match: 4. The CDR3 has 16 amino acids. CDR3 loop: CASSVAPSGGSGELFF. CDR3 bases: TGTGCCAGCAGCGTAGCTCCTAGCGGGGGGTCCGGGGAGCTGTTTTTT.